The T cell receptor (beta chain) under discussion was sequenced for a study of beta chain features in type 1 diabetes. Study background: All of the samples together had approximately 99 million sorted cells examined.

Purity of each sorted population was above 95%. Expressed TCRB transcripts got sequenced, as all isolated RNA was reverse transcribed. Profiling relied on immunoSEQ multiplex PCR, and the TCRdb table lists in-frame clones only, not all of them. This table holds under 500,000 clones, approximately 28% found once. Germline V gene sequence: CDR1 SNHLY, CDR2 FYNNEI. This CDR3 comprises 12 residues. V lost 6 bases and J lost 6, with 9 bases in between. The sequenced sample was naive CD4+ T cells from blood. The chain employs TRBV2 and TRBJ2-1; TRBD1 might be the D (6 bases). The sequence was collected from a young man in good health. The CDR3 loop is CASRSQGNEQFF. DNA for the CDR3: TGTGCCAGCAGATCACAGGGCAATGAGCAGTTCTTC.